This T cell receptor beta chain emerged from a study of T cells in Graves' hyperthyroidism and ophthalmopathy. Points from the study as a whole: Before onset, ophthalmopathy was predicted by the model a median about six months earlier.

At least ten counts were recorded for this clonotype. Its cognate antigen is unknown. Template material for amplifying TCR beta CDR3 regions consisted of RNA transcripts. The HTBI primer set served for first-round RT-PCR of the TCR CDR3. Via MiXCR, TCRdb re-called the multiplex PCR reads, giving one row per CDR3 protein. The table includes about 420,000 distinct CDR3 sequences, approximately 15% detected once. The CDR3 runs 15 residues. The germline V and J ends were trimmed by 5 bases and 6 bases, with 19 bases remaining between them. Per the germline V gene, CDR1 is MNHEY and CDR2 is SVGEGT. This TCR was sampled from a woman in her late teens or twenties with Graves' hyperthyroidism. The chain recombines TRBV6-2 or TRBV6-3 with TRBJ1-1; tentative D call: TRBD1 (5 bases). Sequencing used blood. The CDR3 spells CASSLRVGLGPEAFF. In DNA form, the CDR3 reads TGTGCCAGCAGTCTCAGGGTCGGTTTGGGGCCTGAAGCTTTCTTT.